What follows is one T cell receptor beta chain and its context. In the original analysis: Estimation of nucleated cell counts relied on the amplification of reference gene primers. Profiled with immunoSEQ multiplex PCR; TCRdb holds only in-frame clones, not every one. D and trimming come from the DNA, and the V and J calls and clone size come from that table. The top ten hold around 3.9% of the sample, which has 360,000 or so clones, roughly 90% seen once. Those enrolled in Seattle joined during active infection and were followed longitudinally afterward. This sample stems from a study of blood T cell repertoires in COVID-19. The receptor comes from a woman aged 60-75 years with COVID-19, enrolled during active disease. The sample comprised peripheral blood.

The CDR3 DNA reads TGTGCCTGCCACCGGAGGGCCCGGGGGATGAACACTGAAGCTTTCTTT. It codes for CACHRRARGMNTEAFF. The V gene is TRBV30, the J gene TRBJ1-1; perhaps TRBD1 as D (5 bases). The CDR3 extends over 16 amino acids. V lost 6 bases and J 0 bases, leaving 20 bases between the germline ends. In germline, CDR1 is GTSNPN, CDR2 SVGIG (reference sequence).